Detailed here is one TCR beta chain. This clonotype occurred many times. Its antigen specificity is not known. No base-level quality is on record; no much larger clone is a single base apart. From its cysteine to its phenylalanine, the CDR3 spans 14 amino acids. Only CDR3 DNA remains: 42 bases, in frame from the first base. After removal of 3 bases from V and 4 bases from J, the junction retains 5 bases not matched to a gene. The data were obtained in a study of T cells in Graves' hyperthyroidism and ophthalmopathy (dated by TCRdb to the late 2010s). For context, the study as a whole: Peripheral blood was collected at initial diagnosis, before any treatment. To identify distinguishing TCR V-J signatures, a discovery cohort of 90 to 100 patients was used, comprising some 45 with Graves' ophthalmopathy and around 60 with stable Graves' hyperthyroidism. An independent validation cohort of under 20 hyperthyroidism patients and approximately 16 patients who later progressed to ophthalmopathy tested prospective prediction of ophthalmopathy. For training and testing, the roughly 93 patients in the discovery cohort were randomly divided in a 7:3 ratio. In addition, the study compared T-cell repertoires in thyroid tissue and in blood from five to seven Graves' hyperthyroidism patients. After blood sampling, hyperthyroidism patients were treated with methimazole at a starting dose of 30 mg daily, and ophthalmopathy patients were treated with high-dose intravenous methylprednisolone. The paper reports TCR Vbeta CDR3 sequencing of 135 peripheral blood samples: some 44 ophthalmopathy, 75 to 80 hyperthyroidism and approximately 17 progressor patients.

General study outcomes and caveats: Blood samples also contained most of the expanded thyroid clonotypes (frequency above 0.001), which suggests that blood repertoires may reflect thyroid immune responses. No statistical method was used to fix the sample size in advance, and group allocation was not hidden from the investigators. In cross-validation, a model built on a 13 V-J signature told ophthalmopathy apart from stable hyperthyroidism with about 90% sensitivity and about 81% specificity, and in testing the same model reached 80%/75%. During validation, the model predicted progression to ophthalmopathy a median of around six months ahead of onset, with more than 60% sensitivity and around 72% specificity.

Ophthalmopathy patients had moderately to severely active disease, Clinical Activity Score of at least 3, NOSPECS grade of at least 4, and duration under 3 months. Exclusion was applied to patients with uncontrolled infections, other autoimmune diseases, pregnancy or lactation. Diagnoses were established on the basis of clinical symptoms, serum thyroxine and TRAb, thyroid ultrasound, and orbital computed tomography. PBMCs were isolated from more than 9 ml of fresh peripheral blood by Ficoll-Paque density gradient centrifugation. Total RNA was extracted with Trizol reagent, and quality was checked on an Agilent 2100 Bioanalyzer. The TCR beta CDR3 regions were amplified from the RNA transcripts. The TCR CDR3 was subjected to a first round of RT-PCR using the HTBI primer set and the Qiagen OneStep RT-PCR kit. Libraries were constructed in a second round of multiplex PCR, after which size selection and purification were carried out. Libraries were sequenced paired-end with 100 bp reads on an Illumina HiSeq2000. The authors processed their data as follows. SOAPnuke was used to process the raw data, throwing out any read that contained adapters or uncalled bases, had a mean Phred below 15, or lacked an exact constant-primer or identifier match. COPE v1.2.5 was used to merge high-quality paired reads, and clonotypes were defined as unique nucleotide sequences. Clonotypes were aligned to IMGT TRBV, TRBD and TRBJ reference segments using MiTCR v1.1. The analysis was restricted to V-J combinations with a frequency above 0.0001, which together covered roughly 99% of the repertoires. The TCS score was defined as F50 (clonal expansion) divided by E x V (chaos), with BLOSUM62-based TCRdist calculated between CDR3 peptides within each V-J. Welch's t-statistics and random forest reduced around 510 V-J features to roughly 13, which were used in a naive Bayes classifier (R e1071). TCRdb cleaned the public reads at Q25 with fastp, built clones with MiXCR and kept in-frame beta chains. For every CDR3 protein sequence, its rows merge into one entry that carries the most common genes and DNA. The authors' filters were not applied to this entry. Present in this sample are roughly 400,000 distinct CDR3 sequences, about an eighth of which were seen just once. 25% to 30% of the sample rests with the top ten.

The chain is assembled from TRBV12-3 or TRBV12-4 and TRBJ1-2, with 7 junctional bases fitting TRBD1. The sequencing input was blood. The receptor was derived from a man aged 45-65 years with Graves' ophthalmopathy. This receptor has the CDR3 CASSLTGLGYGYTF. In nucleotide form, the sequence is TGTGCCAGCAGTTTGACAGGGTTAGGCTATGGCTACACCTTC.